Below, 23 T cell receptor beta chains from the same sample are listed, as sequenced in a study of human T cells and chemical hapten exposure. Time point noted: patch test 1, 2 weeks after DPC sensitization. The treatment denotes: therapeutic diphenylcyclopropenone sensitization with weekly scalp DPC. Using its own MiXCR run on the RACE reads, TCRdb lists one record per CDR3 protein. The top ten hold 3.5% to 4.5% of the sample, which has 65,000 to 95,000 distinct CDR3 sequences, 10% to 15% seen once. Source: whole blood, taken in connection with sensitization to the hapten diphenylcyclopropenone (DPC). The receptors stem from a woman in her sixties with alopecia areata. Some clones in this sample may be carry-over from other donors' samples.

The chain has TRBV5-5 and TRBJ1-5, with D possibly matching TRBD1 (6 bases). The CDR3 loop spans 17 amino acids. V lost 3 bases and J lost 0, with 16 bases in between. CDR1 SGHKS and CDR2 YYEKEE come from the germline V gene (reference sequence). This CDR3 reads CASSWTGTPYSNQPQHF. DNA of the CDR3: TGTGCCAGCAGCTGGACCGGGACACCGTATAGCAATCAGCCCCAGCATTTT.

This clonotype has only a few counts. This chain uses TRBV6-2 or TRBV6-3 with TRBJ2-5; D is unclear. Deletions cut 5 bases from V and 7 bases from J, with 17 bases between. CDR3 length: 14 residues. The germline V gene encodes CDR1 MNHEY and CDR2 SVGEGT. This CDR3 is CASSLGPFPWTQYF. The CDR3, as DNA: TGTGCCAGCAGTCTTGGACCCTTTCCGTGGACCCAGTACTTC.

For this clonotype: A much more abundant neighbour one base away suggests this may be a read error. The V and J genes are TRBV6-6 and TRBJ1-3; D gene ambiguous. The CDR3 is 16 residues long. Germline assignment: CDR1 MNHNY and CDR2 SVGAGI (reference sequence). CDR3 DNA sequence: TGTGCCAGCAGTTACGGAGTACACGTCTCTGGAAACATCATATATTTT. It yields the protein CASSYGVHVSGNIIYF.

Points on this clonotype: This sequence may be a read error, since a much larger clone differs from it by one base. This sequence joins TRBV6-4 and TRBJ2-1; 13 bases line up with TRBD2. The CDR3 sequence is 16 residues long. CDR1 and CDR2 (germline): MRHNA, SNTAGT. The CDR3 DNA follows: TGTGCCAGCAGCGCCGAGGGACTAGCGGGATACAATGAGCGGTTCTTC. This translates into CASSAEGLAGYNERFF.

This clonotype has more than one count but fewer than ten. The chain employs TRBV19 and TRBJ2-3, with TRBD2 matching over 7 bases. V was pared by 8 bases and J by 2 bases, with 7 bases of the junction left unmatched. The germline V gene encodes CDR1 LNHDA and CDR2 SQIVND (reference sequence). The CDR3 extends over 14 amino acids. The CDR3 coding sequence is TGTGCCAGTGGGCGGGGGACGCACACAGATACGCAGTATTTT. Protein: CASGRGTHTDTQYF.

This chain connects TRBV4-1 to TRBJ1-1; 8 bases match TRBD1. With V trimmed by 3 bases and J by 0 bases, 0 bases remained unmatched. This CDR3 contains 14 residues. The V gene's germline CDR1 is MGHRA and CDR2 YSYEKL. The CDR3 protein is CASSQTGVNTEAFF. As DNA, the CDR3 is TGCGCCAGCAGCCAGACAGGGGTGAACACTGAAGCTTTCTTT.

This clonotype was seen only a few times. The V and J genes are TRBV9 and TRBJ2-3; 11 nucleotides match TRBD1. CDR1 is SGDLS, CDR2 YYNGEE, per germline. The CDR3 sequence is 17 residues long. Trimming removed 4 bases from V and 2 bases from J; junction bases left unmatched: 9. The CDR3 loop is CASSSPDRGLYTDTQYF. CDR3 nucleotide sequence: TGTGCCAGCAGCTCACCGGACAGGGGGCTATACACAGATACGCAGTATTTT.

The rearrangement joins TRBV18 to TRBJ2-7, with 10 bases matching TRBD1. Germline values: CDR1 KGHSH, CDR2 LQKENI. The CDR3 is made up of 14 amino acids. V gave up 5 bases and J gave up 3 bases; unmatched junction bases: 4. The CDR3 region has the DNA TGTGCCAGCTCAGGCGGGACAGGGGACTACGAGCAGTACTTC. It translates to CASSGGTGDYEQYF. Complete variable domain (other parts from reference TRBV18 and TRBJ2-7): NAGVMQNPRHLVRRRGQEARLRCSPMKGHSHVYWYRQLPEEGLKFMVYLQKENIIDESGMPKERFSAEFPKEGPSILRIQQVVRGDSAAYFCASSGGTGDYEQYFGPGTRLTVT.

This clonotype was found many times. The DNA for the CDR3 is TGCAGCGGCAGACTAGCGGGGGACACCGGGGAGCTGTTTTTT. Translation: CSGRLAGDTGELFF. V is TRBV29-1 and J is TRBJ2-2; TRBD2 matches 12 bases. This CDR3 is built from 14 residues. Germline V gives CDR1 SQVTM, CDR2 ANQGSEA. Losses at the gene ends were 7 bases for V and 3 bases for J; bases not matched to a gene: 3.

This clonotype was seen a handful of times. This chain links TRBV6-6 with TRBJ2-3; 10 bases line up with TRBD2. V dropped 2 bases and J dropped 2; count of bases not matched to a gene: 16. In germline, CDR1 is MNHNY, CDR2 SVGAGI (reference sequence). The CDR3 runs to 20 residues. The CDR3 coding sequence is TGTGCCAGCAGTTACAATCGCAGCGGGGGGGCCAAGGTCCCCACAGATACGCAGTATTTT. Translated: CASSYNRSGGAKVPTDTQYF.

A few counts support this clonotype. This sequence joins TRBV21-1 and TRBJ2-7; TRBD1 is the table's D call, not checked against the DNA. TRBV21-1 is flagged as a pseudogene. This CDR3 has 14 amino acids. In nucleotides, the CDR3 is TGTGCCAGCAACACGGGGTACAGGTTCTACGAGCAGTACTTC. Residues: CASNTGYRFYEQYF.

This clonotype was found a few times. The chain recombines TRBV30 with TRBJ1-4; maybe TRBD1 (5 bases). This CDR3 comprises 14 residues. Germline V gene data show CDR1 as GTSNPN and CDR2 as SVGIG (reference sequence). Trimming shortened V by 3 bases and J by 0 bases, and 8 bases separated the two germline ends. The CDR3 DNA is TGTGCCTGGAGGGGGGGTTCAACTAATGAAAAACTGTTTTTT. Translation gives CAWRGGSTNEKLFF.

The rearrangement uses TRBV5-1 and TRBJ2-6; no clear D gene. The ends were cut back, 1 base at V and 0 bases at J, with 8 bases in the middle. The germline gives CDR1 SGHRS, CDR2 YFSETQ. The length of the CDR3 is 16 residues. CDR3 bases: TGCGCCAGCAGCTTGAGAGGTACCTCTGGGGCCAACGTCCTGACTTTC. Translating it yields CASSLRGTSGANVLTF.

Only a few counts were recorded for this clonotype. This chain joins TRBV7-9 and TRBJ2-7, with D possibly matching TRBD2 (5 bases). Between the trimmed V and J ends, which lost 7 bases and 6 bases, there was a span of 16 bases. The CDR3 extends over 13 amino acids. Germline CDR1 reads SEHNR; CDR2 reads FQNEAQ (reference sequence). CDR3 sequence: CASTSGGWGEQYF. Here the CDR3 DNA reads TGTGCCAGCACCTCCGGCGGGTGGGGCGAGCAGTACTTC.

This clonotype was counted a few times. The chain carries TRBV27 and TRBJ1-1; 8 bases agree with TRBD1. Per the germline V gene, CDR1 is MNHEY and CDR2 is SMNVEV (reference sequence). The V and J ends lost 2 bases and 3 bases, in that order; junction bases with no gene match: 2. The CDR3 length is 14 residues. The CDR3 spells CASSLQGAHTEAFF. Here the CDR3 DNA reads TGTGCCAGCAGTTTACAGGGGGCGCACACTGAAGCTTTCTTT.

V gene TRBV7-9 combines with J gene TRBJ1-3; D call uncertain. The V gene lost 4 bases and the J gene lost 3 bases, with 7 bases spanning the gap. The germline V gene encodes CDR1 SEHNR and CDR2 FQNEAQ (reference sequence). The CDR3 runs 13 residues. The CDR3: CASSSPLGNTIYF. DNA for the CDR3: TGTGCCAGCAGCTCCCCTCTTGGAAACACCATATATTTT.

This clonotype occurred many times. The chain combines TRBV29-1 with TRBJ2-3; D remains unclear. Trimming removed 7 bases at V and 3 bases at J, with 20 bases between. The CDR3 has 15 residues. Germline V gene lookup returns CDR1 SQVTM and CDR2 ANQGSEA. The CDR3 coding sequence is TGCAGCGCAGGATTCGTTACAGAAGGAACAGATACGCAGTATTTT. Protein sequence: CSAGFVTEGTDTQYF.

This clonotype was picked up many times. V is TRBV20-1 and J is TRBJ2-7; 15 bases map to TRBD2. The CDR3 consists of 14 residues. Germline CDR1 DFQATT, CDR2 SNEGSKA (reference sequence). Unmatched junction bases numbered 4, after V lost 4 bases and J lost 6 bases. The CDR3 DNA reads as TGCAGTGCTATTTGGACTAGCGGGGGGGCCGAGCAGTACTTC. Translation: CSAIWTSGGAEQYF.

The chain recombines TRBV4-2 with TRBJ2-3; D is uncertain. Trimming took off 2 bases at V and 5 bases at J, with 11 bases between the two ends. This CDR3 comprises 14 residues. From germline, CDR1 is LGHNA and CDR2 YNFKEQ. This CDR3 reads CASSQQANQDTQYF. CDR3 coding DNA: TGTGCCAGCAGCCAACAAGCCAACCAAGATACGCAGTATTTT.

This clonotype was seen a handful of times. The chain joins TRBV30 to TRBJ1-4; no reliable D call. Trimming removed 0 bases from V and 1 base from J, with 12 bases in between. In germline, CDR1 is GTSNPN, CDR2 SVGIG (reference sequence). The CDR3 runs to 16 residues. The CDR3 DNA reads as TGTGCCTGGAGTGTACTGAAGAGTGTAACTAATGAAAAACTGTTTTTT. It codes for CAWSVLKSVTNEKLFF.

In its sample, this clonotype was seen many times. In nucleotides, the CDR3 is TGCAGTGCTAGAGGGGACAGCACTAGCACAGATACGCAGTATTTT. Residues: CSARGDSTSTDTQYF. The chain uses TRBV20-1 and TRBJ2-3; 7 positions match TRBD1. V trimming: 1 base; J trimming: 0 bases; junction bases outside the gene matches: 4. The CDR3 is made up of 15 amino acids. In germline, CDR1 is DFQATT, CDR2 SNEGSKA (reference sequence).

This clonotype has a count of ten or more. The chain uses TRBV7-3 and TRBJ1-2; no clear D. This CDR3 spans 13 amino acids. Germline V gives CDR1 SGHTA, CDR2 FQGTGA. V was pared by 5 bases and J by 3 bases, with 10 bases between. CDR3 protein: CASSPRGDYGYTF. CDR3 DNA sequence: TGTGCCAGCAGCCCCCGGGGAGACTATGGCTACACCTTC.

This clonotype was detected many times. This chain links TRBV5-8 with TRBJ1-1, with D possibly being TRBD1 (6 bases). This CDR3 has 13 amino acids. CDR1 and CDR2 (germline): SGHTS, YDEGEE. The V and J ends lost 1 base and 4 bases respectively, with 8 bases between them. CDR3 nucleotides: TGTGCCAGCAGCTTGTCCAGGGGCACTGAAGCTTTCTTT. This encodes CASSLSRGTEAFF. The full variable domain, completed using reference TRBV5-8 and TRBJ1-1, is EAGVTQSPTHLIKTRGQQATLRCSPISGHTSVYWYQQALGLGLQFLLWYDEGEERNRGNFPPRFSGRQFPNYSSELNVNALELEDSALYLCASSLSRGTEAFFGQGTRLTVV.